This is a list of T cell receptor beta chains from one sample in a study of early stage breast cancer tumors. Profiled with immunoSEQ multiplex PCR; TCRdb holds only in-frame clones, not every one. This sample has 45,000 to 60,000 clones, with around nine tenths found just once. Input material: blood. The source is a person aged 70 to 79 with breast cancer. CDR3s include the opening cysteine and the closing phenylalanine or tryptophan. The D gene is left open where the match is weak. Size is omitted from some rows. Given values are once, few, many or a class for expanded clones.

CDR3 protein: CASSLGRLRGYEQYF
CDR3 DNA: TGTGCCAGCAGCTTAGGCCGATTGAGAGGCTACGAGCAGTACTTC
V gene: TRBV7-2
CDR3 length: 15
clone size: .
J gene: TRBJ2-7
D gene: .

CDR3 protein: CASSEWESGELFF
CDR3 DNA: TGTGCCAGCAGCGAGTGGGAGTCCGGGGAGCTGTTTTTT
V gene: TRBV9
CDR3 length: 13
clone size: few
J gene: TRBJ2-2
D gene: .

CDR3 protein: CASSFGTGTYEQYF
CDR3 DNA: TGTGCCAGCAGCTTCGGGACAGGGACCTACGAGCAGTACTTC
V gene: TRBV5-6
CDR3 length: 14
clone size: once
J gene: TRBJ2-7
D gene: TRBD1

CDR3 protein: CASSPPGTAYGYTF
CDR3 DNA: TGTGCCAGCAGTCCCCCTGGGACAGCCTATGGCTACACCTTC
V gene: TRBV25-1
CDR3 length: 14
clone size: few
J gene: TRBJ1-2
D gene: TRBD1

CDR3 protein: CARGGDRVTGNTIYF
CDR3 DNA: TGTGCCCGGGGAGGGGACAGGGTAACTGGAAACACCATATATTTT
V gene: TRBV19
CDR3 length: 15
clone size: .
J gene: TRBJ1-3
D gene: TRBD1

CDR3 protein: CASSTGIYSGYEQYF
CDR3 DNA: TGTGCCAGCAGTACGGGGATTTACAGTGGCTACGAGCAGTACTTC
V gene: TRBV6-5
CDR3 length: 15
clone size: .
J gene: TRBJ2-7
D gene: .

CDR3 protein: CAWSSRDDYGYTF
CDR3 DNA: TGTGCCTGGAGTTCCAGGGATGACTATGGCTACACCTTC
V gene: TRBV30
CDR3 length: 13
clone size: .
J gene: TRBJ1-2
D gene: .

CDR3 protein: CASSIIERTGGEQFF
CDR3 DNA: TGTGCCAGTAGTATAATCGAGAGGACAGGGGGTGAGCAGTTCTTC
V gene: TRBV19
CDR3 length: 15
clone size: .
J gene: TRBJ2-1
D gene: TRBD1

CDR3 protein: CASSRGDRDTQYF
CDR3 DNA: TGTGCCAGCTCAAGAGGGGACAGGGATACGCAGTATTTT
V gene: TRBV18
CDR3 length: 13
clone size: .
J gene: TRBJ2-3
D gene: TRBD1

CDR3 protein: CASSGAFVGANVLTF
CDR3 DNA: TGTGCCAGTAGCGGAGCTTTCGTTGGGGCCAACGTCCTGACTTTC
V gene: TRBV19
CDR3 length: 15
clone size: .
J gene: TRBJ2-6
D gene: .

CDR3 protein: CASSQEVAGRTDTQYF
CDR3 DNA: TGCGCCAGCAGCCAAGAAGTAGCGGGGCGCACAGATACGCAGTATTTT
V gene: TRBV4-1
CDR3 length: 16
clone size: .
J gene: TRBJ2-3
D gene: TRBD2

CDR3 protein: CASSEWGVNYGYTF
CDR3 DNA: TGTGCCAGCAGTGAATGGGGGGTTAACTATGGCTACACCTTC
V gene: TRBV25-1
CDR3 length: 14
clone size: .
J gene: TRBJ1-2
D gene: .

CDR3 protein: CARQQGAANEKLFF
CDR3 DNA: TGTGCCAGACAACAGGGGGCGGCTAATGAAAAACTGTTTTTT
V gene: TRBV2
CDR3 length: 14
clone size: .
J gene: TRBJ1-4
D gene: TRBD1

CDR3 protein: CASSLISGLRGNTIYF
CDR3 DNA: TGCGCCAGCAGCTTGATCTCAGGGTTACGTGGAAACACCATATATTTT
V gene: TRBV5-1
CDR3 length: 16
clone size: .
J gene: TRBJ1-3
D gene: .

CDR3 protein: CASTPDREAFF
CDR3 DNA: TGCGCCAGCACCCCAGACAGGGAGGCTTTCTTT
V gene: TRBV10-2
CDR3 length: 11
clone size: once
J gene: TRBJ1-1
D gene: TRBD1

CDR3 protein: CASSLYQGQGDSPLHF
CDR3 DNA: TGTGCCAGCAGCTTGTATCAGGGACAGGGTGATTCACCCCTCCACTTT
V gene: TRBV5-6
CDR3 length: 16
clone size: .
J gene: TRBJ1-6
D gene: TRBD1

CDR3 protein: CAWAKTGGSYNEQFF
CDR3 DNA: TGTGCCTGGGCAAAAACAGGGGGCTCCTACAATGAGCAGTTCTTC
V gene: TRBV30
CDR3 length: 15
clone size: .
J gene: TRBJ2-1
D gene: TRBD1

CDR3 protein: CASSPTGSTLKQYF
CDR3 DNA: TGTGCCAGCAGCCCGACAGGGTCAACCCTTAAGCAGTACTTC
V gene: TRBV13
CDR3 length: 14
clone size: .
J gene: TRBJ2-7
D gene: TRBD1

CDR3 protein: CASSSVVGSSYNEQFF
CDR3 DNA: TGTGCCAGCAGCTCCGTGGTTGGGAGCTCCTACAATGAGCAGTTCTTC
V gene: TRBV11-3
CDR3 length: 16
clone size: .
J gene: TRBJ2-1
D gene: .

CDR3 protein: CASSLNSGPSYNEQFF
CDR3 DNA: TGTGCCAGCAGCCTCAATAGCGGCCCTTCCTACAATGAGCAGTTCTTC
V gene: TRBV4-2
CDR3 length: 16
clone size: once
J gene: TRBJ2-1
D gene: .

CDR3 protein: CASSLVGQGIHNEQFF
CDR3 DNA: TGTGCCAGCAGCTTAGTGGGACAGGGGATCCACAATGAGCAGTTCTTC
V gene: TRBV7-9
CDR3 length: 16
clone size: .
J gene: TRBJ2-1
D gene: TRBD1

CDR3 protein: CSVRGQASGTEAFF
CDR3 DNA: TGCAGCGTCCGGGGACAGGCCTCAGGCACTGAAGCTTTCTTT
V gene: TRBV29-1
CDR3 length: 14
clone size: once
J gene: TRBJ1-1
D gene: TRBD1

CDR3 protein: CASSLLGGQGTDTQYF
CDR3 DNA: TGTGCCAGCAGCCTCTTAGGGGGACAGGGCACAGATACGCAGTATTTT
V gene: TRBV5-8
CDR3 length: 16
clone size: .
J gene: TRBJ2-3
D gene: TRBD1

CDR3 protein: CASSAGYKGANVLTF
CDR3 DNA: TGTGCCAGCAGCGCAGGTTATAAAGGGGCCAACGTCCTGACTTTC
V gene: TRBV9
CDR3 length: 15
clone size: .
J gene: TRBJ2-6
D gene: .

CDR3 protein: CASSFTGNTEAFF
CDR3 DNA: TGTGCCAGCAGCTTTACAGGTAACACTGAAGCTTTCTTT
V gene: TRBV9
CDR3 length: 13
clone size: .
J gene: TRBJ1-1
D gene: .

CDR3 protein: CASTPIGGNQPQHF
CDR3 DNA: TGTGCCAGTACTCCCATCGGGGGCAATCAGCCCCAGCATTTT
V gene: TRBV19
CDR3 length: 14
clone size: .
J gene: TRBJ1-5
D gene: .

CDR3 protein: CASSLGGLAGAGGELFF
CDR3 DNA: TGTGCCAGCAGTTTAGGGGGCCTAGCGGGAGCTGGCGGGGAGCTGTTTTTT
V gene: TRBV28
CDR3 length: 17
clone size: .
J gene: TRBJ2-2
D gene: TRBD2

CDR3 protein: CASSSTADWNEKLFF
CDR3 DNA: TGTGCCAGCAGTTCAACAGCGGACTGGAATGAAAAACTGTTTTTT
V gene: TRBV27
CDR3 length: 15
clone size: .
J gene: TRBJ1-4
D gene: .

CDR3 protein: CACHRLAGEETQYF
CDR3 DNA: TGTGCCTGTCATCGACTAGCGGGGGAAGAGACCCAGTACTTC
V gene: TRBV30
CDR3 length: 14
clone size: .
J gene: TRBJ2-5
D gene: TRBD2

CDR3 protein: CASSKGMGGKRPQHF
CDR3 DNA: TGTGCCAGCAGCAAAGGAATGGGGGGGAAGCGACCCCAGCATTTT
V gene: TRBV21-1
CDR3 length: 15
clone size: .
J gene: TRBJ1-5
D gene: .

CDR3 protein: CASSPSLAGPAYEQYF
CDR3 DNA: TGTGCCAGCTCACCATCATTGGCGGGACCGGCCTACGAGCAGTACTTC
V gene: TRBV18
CDR3 length: 16
clone size: .
J gene: TRBJ2-7
D gene: .

CDR3 protein: CASKSRPGGGYTF
CDR3 DNA: TGTGCCAGCAAGAGCAGGCCCGGGGGTGGCTACACCTTC
V gene: TRBV2
CDR3 length: 13
clone size: once
J gene: TRBJ1-2
D gene: .

CDR3 protein: CAISEPSSRGGGLVDTQYF
CDR3 DNA: TGTGCCATCAGTGAGCCAAGCTCAAGGGGCGGGGGCCTAGTGGATACGCAGTATTTT
V gene: TRBV10-3
CDR3 length: 19
clone size: .
J gene: TRBJ2-3
D gene: .

CDR3 protein: CASSIGGYNEQFF
CDR3 DNA: TGTGCCAGTAGTATCGGGGGATACAATGAGCAGTTCTTC
V gene: TRBV19
CDR3 length: 13
clone size: .
J gene: TRBJ2-1
D gene: .

CDR3 protein: CASSSTDSGNTIYF
CDR3 DNA: TGTGCCAGCAGTTCAACTGACTCCGGAAACACCATATATTTT
V gene: TRBV27
CDR3 length: 14
clone size: .
J gene: TRBJ1-3
D gene: .

CDR3 protein: CASSLNTGGRERF
CDR3 DNA: TGTGCCAGCAGCTTGAACACGGGGGGCAGGGAGCGCTTC
V gene: TRBV5-4
CDR3 length: 13
clone size: .
J gene: TRBJ2-7
D gene: .

CDR3 protein: CASSATPSGANVLTF
CDR3 DNA: TGTGCCAGTAGTGCGACACCCTCTGGGGCCAACGTCCTGACTTTC
V gene: TRBV19
CDR3 length: 15
clone size: .
J gene: TRBJ2-6
D gene: .

CDR3 protein: CASSSGWQMNTEAFF
CDR3 DNA: TGTGCCAGCAGTTCTGGCTGGCAAATGAACACTGAAGCTTTCTTT
V gene: TRBV6-5
CDR3 length: 15
clone size: .
J gene: TRBJ1-1
D gene: .

CDR3 protein: CASSHRIAGGTYNEQFF
CDR3 DNA: TGTGCCAGTAGTCATAGGATAGCGGGAGGGACCTACAATGAGCAGTTCTTC
V gene: TRBV19
CDR3 length: 17
clone size: .
J gene: TRBJ2-1
D gene: TRBD2

CDR3 protein: CASGGTVNTGELFF
CDR3 DNA: TGTGCCAGCGGGGGGACAGTGAACACCGGGGAGCTGTTTTTT
V gene: TRBV2
CDR3 length: 14
clone size: .
J gene: TRBJ2-2
D gene: .

CDR3 protein: CASSFSGSGETQYF
CDR3 DNA: TGTGCCAGCAGTTTTAGCGGGAGCGGGGAGACCCAGTACTTC
V gene: TRBV7-9
CDR3 length: 14
clone size: .
J gene: TRBJ2-5
D gene: TRBD2

CDR3 protein: CASTDLGGQQYF
CDR3 DNA: TGTGCCAGCACCGACCTAGGGGGTCAGCAGTACTTC
V gene: TRBV6-5
CDR3 length: 12
clone size: once
J gene: TRBJ2-7
D gene: .

CDR3 protein: CASSPRAGGEQPQHF
CDR3 DNA: TGTGCCAGCTCACCAAGGGCAGGGGGAGAACAGCCCCAGCATTTT
V gene: TRBV18
CDR3 length: 15
clone size: .
J gene: TRBJ1-5
D gene: TRBD1

CDR3 protein: CSVEGQGANYGYTF
CDR3 DNA: TGCAGCGTTGAAGGGCAGGGGGCTAACTATGGCTACACCTTC
V gene: TRBV29-1
CDR3 length: 14
clone size: .
J gene: TRBJ1-2
D gene: TRBD1

CDR3 protein: CASSSMGRDSPLHF
CDR3 DNA: TGTGCCAGCAGCTCTATGGGCAGAGACTCACCCCTCCACTTT
V gene: TRBV5-8
CDR3 length: 14
clone size: .
J gene: TRBJ1-6
D gene: .

CDR3 protein: CASSIQGGHEKLFF
CDR3 DNA: TGCGCCAGCAGCATTCAGGGGGGCCATGAAAAACTGTTTTTT
V gene: TRBV5-1
CDR3 length: 14
clone size: .
J gene: TRBJ1-4
D gene: TRBD1

CDR3 protein: CASSQVSLYNEQFF
CDR3 DNA: TGCGCCAGCAGCCAAGTTTCATTGTACAATGAGCAGTTCTTC
V gene: TRBV4-1
CDR3 length: 14
clone size: .
J gene: TRBJ2-1
D gene: .

CDR3 protein: CASSQDRGGFQPQHF
CDR3 DNA: TGCGCCAGCAGCCAAGATCGTGGAGGGTTCCAGCCCCAGCATTTT
V gene: TRBV4-3
CDR3 length: 15
clone size: .
J gene: TRBJ1-5
D gene: .

CDR3 protein: CASSGPVGVVPYNEQFF
CDR3 DNA: TGTGCCAGCAGCGGACCCGTCGGGGTCGTCCCGTACAATGAGCAGTTCTTC
V gene: TRBV9
CDR3 length: 17
clone size: .
J gene: TRBJ2-1
D gene: .

CDR3 protein: CASSSGLASSYNEQFF
CDR3 DNA: TGCGCCAGCAGTTCCGGACTAGCGAGCTCCTACAATGAGCAGTTCTTC
V gene: TRBV5-1
CDR3 length: 16
clone size: .
J gene: TRBJ2-1
D gene: TRBD2

CDR3 protein: CASSIGRQGRNEQYF
CDR3 DNA: TGTGCCAGCTCCATAGGCCGACAGGGGAGGAACGAGCAGTACTTC
V gene: TRBV18
CDR3 length: 15
clone size: .
J gene: TRBJ2-7
D gene: TRBD1

CDR3 protein: CALSRGHEQFF
CDR3 DNA: TGTGCCTTATCCAGGGGGCATGAGCAGTTCTTC
V gene: TRBV30
CDR3 length: 11
clone size: once
J gene: TRBJ2-1
D gene: TRBD1

CDR3 protein: CASSFLDRSYGYTF
CDR3 DNA: TGTGCCAGCAGCTTCCTAGACAGAAGTTATGGCTACACCTTC
V gene: TRBV7-9
CDR3 length: 14
clone size: .
J gene: TRBJ1-2
D gene: .